This is a list of T cell receptor beta chains from one sample in a study of shared T cell receptors in the human thymus. Only in-frame clones appear in the TCRdb table, and some are missing; sequencing was by immunoSEQ multiplex PCR. The table has hundreds of thousands of clones, around 87% seen once; the top ten hold 0.009% to 0.0095%. Another study also made use of these data, one on human thymus T cells.

Sequencing was done on a sample of thymocytes. All receptors come from a boy younger than two with a congenital heart defect. Both conserved end residues are part of each CDR3. A D gene is named only where the DNA matches it firmly. For some rows the clone size is stated as once, few or many, or as a class when expanded; others skip it.

TRBD1 few TRBJ1-1 TRBV4-2 TGTGCCAGCAGCCATCCCCAGGGGGCAATTACTGAAGCTTTCTTT CASSHPQGAITEAFF
- once TRBJ2-3 TRBV5-8 TGTGCCAGCAGCTTACCTAACACAGTGTCTAGCACAGATACGCAGTATTTT CASSLPNTVSSTDTQYF
- - TRBJ2-5 TRBV6-6 TGTGCCAGCAGGACAGGTGGTCAAGAGACCCAGTACTTC CASRTGGQETQYF
TRBD1 - TRBJ2-7 TRBV7-9 TGTGCCAGCAGTATCGGGACAGGGTACGACGAGCAGTACTTC CASSIGTGYDEQYF
TRBD1 few TRBJ2-2 TRBV5-6 TGTGCCAGCAGCGGCCGCTTTTTCTTAGGGACAGGGATCACCGGGGAGCTGTTTTTT CASSGRFFLGTGITGELFF
TRBD2 - TRBJ2-3 TRBV10-2 TGCGCCAGCAGTGAGAGGTTGCGTCTAGCGGGGTTCACAGATACGCAGTATTTT CASSERLRLAGFTDTQYF
TRBD2 - TRBJ2-3 TRBV6-6 TGTGCCAGCAGCCCAGGGACTAGCGGACGCACAGATACGCAGTATTTT CASSPGTSGRTDTQYF
- - TRBJ1-6 TRBV28 TGTGCTTCCGGACACCCTAATTCCCCCCTCCACTTT CASGHPNSPLHF
TRBD2 once TRBJ2-3 TRBV4-1 TGCGCCAGCAGCCCTCAGGGGACTAGCGGTACAGATACGCAGTATTTT CASSPQGTSGTDTQYF
TRBD1 - TRBJ2-5 TRBV25-1 TGTGCCAGCAGCCCCGGGACAGTACAAGAGACCCAGTACTTC CASSPGTVQETQYF
- few TRBJ1-4 TRBV7-9 TGTGCCAGCAGCGAAAATCTGAAGCGGGGGCGCGGTAATGAAAAACTGTTTTTT CASSENLKRGRGNEKLFF
- - TRBJ1-6 TRBV7-8 TGTGCCAGCAGCTTAGCGAGGGAATCGGATTTTTATAATTCACCCCTCCACTTT CASSLARESDFYNSPLHF
- - TRBJ2-1 TRBV11-1 TGTGCCAGCTCAGCTTACTTGAGAGCAGGCGACAATGAGCAGTTCTTC CASSAYLRAGDNEQFF
TRBD1 - TRBJ2-6 TRBV5-4 TGTGCCAGCAGCATCAGACGGGACAGGGGGGCCAGCTCTGGGGCCAACGTCCTGACTTTC CASSIRRDRGASSGANVLTF
TRBD1 - TRBJ1-5 TRBV28 TGTGCCAGCAGTTTATGCGTGACAGGGAGCAATCAGCCCCAGCATTTT CASSLCVTGSNQPQHF
- - TRBJ2-7 TRBV29-1 TGCAGCGTTGAGGGGGGACCCTACAAAACCTACGAGCAGTACTTC CSVEGGPYKTYEQYF
TRBD2 - TRBJ2-3 TRBV6-5 TGTGCCAGCAGTTACGGACTAGCGGGGGGGCCGCATACGCAGTATTTT CASSYGLAGGPHTQYF
TRBD1 - TRBJ1-3 TRBV4-2 TGTGCCGGGCGGGACAGGGGCGTCCGCTCTGGAAACACCATATATTTT CAGRDRGVRSGNTIYF
- - TRBJ1-3 TRBV28 TGTGCCAGCAGTTTCCGGGCTGGAAACACCATATATTTT CASSFRAGNTIYF
- once TRBJ2-5 TRBV18 TGTGCCAGCTCATCATCCGAGACCCAGTACTTC CASSSSETQYF
- - TRBJ1-2 TRBV19 TGTGCCAGTAGACCGCCCGGGTATGGCTACACCTTC CASRPPGYGYTF
- - TRBJ2-2 TRBV5-6 TGTGCCAGCAGCTTGGCGGGTCCCGGGGAGCTGTTTTTT CASSLAGPGELFF
TRBD2 - TRBJ2-1 TRBV9 TGTGCCAGCAGCGAACGGACTAGCGGGAGTGTCTACAATGAGCAGTTCTTC CASSERTSGSVYNEQFF
- once TRBJ1-6 TRBV27 TGTGCCAGCACCCTTAATGGCCAGGGAGGACCCCTCCACTTT CASTLNGQGGPLHF
- once TRBJ1-1 TRBV5-1 TGCGCCAGCAGCTTGGGGGGGGGTCTTGAAGCTTTCTTT CASSLGGGLEAFF
- - TRBJ1-1 TRBV6-6 TGTGCCAGCAATAGCGGGACTCTTGAAGCTTTCTTT CASNSGTLEAFF
TRBD1 - TRBJ1-2 TRBV4-1 TGCGCCAGCAGCCCCCAGGGACAGCTCTATGGCTACACCTTC CASSPQGQLYGYTF
- - TRBJ2-3 TRBV5-1 TGCGCCAGCAGCATCGACCCGGGAAGCACAGATACGCAGTATTTT CASSIDPGSTDTQYF
- - TRBJ2-1 TRBV28 TGTGCCAGCAGTTTATCCCCGTACAATGAGCAGTTCTTC CASSLSPYNEQFF
- - TRBJ2-1 TRBV5-1 TGCGCCAGCAGCCCCTATCGTTTGAGGGAGTGGGATGAGCAGTTCTTC CASSPYRLREWDEQFF
- - TRBJ1-4 TRBV7-9 TGTGCCAGCAGACGGGACAATAGATTTGAAAAACTGTTTTTT CASRRDNRFEKLFF
- - TRBJ1-1 TRBV7-3 TGTGCCAGCAGCTTATCGGGACACCCTAACACTGAAGCTTTCTTT CASSLSGHPNTEAFF
- - TRBJ2-7 TRBV7-5 TGTGCCAGAAGCCCCGGGACAGGTTCCGAGCAGTACTTC CARSPGTGSEQYF
TRBD1 - TRBJ1-5 TRBV6-1 TGTGCCAGCAGCTACGACAGGGGAAATCAGCCCCAGCATTTT CASSYDRGNQPQHF
TRBD1 - TRBJ2-2 TRBV28 TGTGCCAGCAGTTTATCTACTCCCGGGACAGGGGACACCGGGGAGCTGTTTTTT CASSLSTPGTGDTGELFF